The T cell receptor beta chain described here comes from a study of long-term antiretroviral therapy in people with HIV. Trimming took 5 bases from V and 7 from J; bases not matched to a gene: 7. Germline-derived CDR1 and CDR2 are SGHAT and FQNNGV. This CDR3 has 14 residues. A v3.0 immunoSEQ assay was performed at survey level. Repertoires were generated with immunoSEQ multiplex PCR, while TCRdb's copy carries only in-frame clones and drops some. The table includes about 11,000 clones, around 83% detected once. The chain couples TRBV11-2 to TRBJ1-4; TRBD1 agrees at 7 bases. The origin of this receptor is a man aged 40-49 years with HIV. Sequencing was performed on unsorted PBMCs, taken 1.2 years after starting antiretroviral therapy. CDR3 sequence reads: CASSPRQGGEKLFF. The CDR3 nucleotides read TGTGCCAGCAGCCCACGACAGGGCGGTGAAAAACTGTTTTTT.